A selection of T cell receptor beta chains follows, all from one sample in a study of cytomegalovirus exposure and HLA in healthy donors. Clones were sequenced by immunoSEQ multiplex PCR, and TCRdb holds only the in-frame ones, with some missing. Here the sample spans under 200,000 clones, about 82% being singletons. Input material: PBMCs. The receptor source for this set is a female donor in good health and CMV-seronegative. CDR3s include the opening cysteine and the closing phenylalanine or tryptophan. Fields, in order: J gene, D gene, V gene, clone size, CDR3 DNA, CDR3 protein. The D gene is left open where the match is weak. Rows may omit the clone size; those that give it use once, few, many or a size class.

J: TRBJ1-2
D: TRBD1
V: TRBV4-2
size: -
DNA: TGTGCCAGCAGCCAAGCGACTCTAAGAACAGGGGGCGAGGGCTACACCTTC
CDR3: CASSQATLRTGGEGYTF

J: TRBJ1-1
D: TRBD1
V: TRBV7-2
size: -
DNA: TGTGCCAGCAGGGGGGACAGGGGAAGTTGGACTGAAGCTTTCTTT
CDR3: CASRGDRGSWTEAFF

J: TRBJ2-5
D: TRBD2
V: TRBV4-1
size: -
DNA: TGCGCCAGCAGCCGGGCTAGCGGGAGTAGGGAGACCCAGTACTTC
CDR3: CASSRASGSRETQYF

J: TRBJ2-1
D: -
V: TRBV20-1
size: -
DNA: TGCAGTGCTAGAAGGGGCCATGAGCAGTTCTTC
CDR3: CSARRGHEQFF

J: TRBJ2-2
D: -
V: TRBV6-5
size: few
DNA: TGTGCCAGCAGTTACTCCCGCGGAGCGAACACCGGGGAGCTGTTTTTT
CDR3: CASSYSRGANTGELFF

J: TRBJ2-7
D: TRBD1
V: TRBV28
size: -
DNA: TGTGCCAGCAGTTCGGGACAGGGGGCGAGATACGAGCAGTACTTC
CDR3: CASSSGQGARYEQYF

J: TRBJ2-3
D: TRBD2
V: TRBV9
size: -
DNA: TGTGCCAGCAGCGTAGTCGGATTGAGTAGCGGGAGTTTAGATACGCAGTATTTT
CDR3: CASSVVGLSSGSLDTQYF

J: TRBJ1-1
D: TRBD1
V: TRBV18
size: -
DNA: TGTGCCAGCTCACAACAGGGGTCCACTGAAGCTTTCTTT
CDR3: CASSQQGSTEAFF

J: TRBJ1-1
D: -
V: TRBV20-1
size: once
DNA: TGCAGTGCTAGGACGGGCACTGAAGCTTTCTTT
CDR3: CSARTGTEAFF

J: TRBJ2-5
D: TRBD1
V: TRBV20-1
size: -
DNA: TGCAGTGCTAACAGGGGAGAGACCCAGTACTTC
CDR3: CSANRGETQYF

J: TRBJ2-7
D: TRBD1
V: TRBV9
size: -
DNA: TGTGCCAGCAGCGTAGTAGTCGAGGGACAGAGCACCTACGAGCAGTACTTC
CDR3: CASSVVVEGQSTYEQYF

J: TRBJ2-2
D: -
V: TRBV19
size: -
DNA: TGTGCCAGTAGTATAGAGGGCCAGAACCCTAACACCGGGGAGCTGTTTTTT
CDR3: CASSIEGQNPNTGELFF

J: TRBJ2-3
D: TRBD1
V: TRBV28
size: -
DNA: TGTGCCAGCAGCGGAGGAGGACAGGGCTCCACAGATACGCAGTATTTT
CDR3: CASSGGGQGSTDTQYF

J: TRBJ2-6
D: -
V: TRBV7-6
size: -
DNA: TGTGCCAGCAGCTTAGCTCCAGGGGCCAACGGCCTGACTTTC
CDR3: CASSLAPGANGLTF

J: TRBJ2-1
D: TRBD2
V: TRBV5-4
size: -
DNA: TGTGCCAGCAGCTTGTATAGCGGGCCTTCCCCTTACAATGAGCAGTTCTTC
CDR3: CASSLYSGPSPYNEQFF

J: TRBJ2-2
D: TRBD2
V: TRBV19
size: -
DNA: TGTGCCATATCTAGCGGGGGGGCTCTACACACCGGGGAGCTGTTTTTT
CDR3: CAISSGGALHTGELFF

J: TRBJ2-3
D: TRBD1
V: TRBV4-3
size: few
DNA: TGCGCCAGCAGGTTCCGGGACAGGGTGCCAGATACGCAGTATTTT
CDR3: CASRFRDRVPDTQYF

J: TRBJ2-7
D: -
V: TRBV5-1
size: -
DNA: TGCGCCAGCAGCTTGCCACCCTACGGGGAGCAGTACTTC
CDR3: CASSLPPYGEQYF

J: TRBJ2-1
D: TRBD2
V: TRBV7-2
size: -
DNA: TGTGCCAGCAGCTTAGTACTAGCGGGAGGGTACAATGAGCAGTTCTTC
CDR3: CASSLVLAGGYNEQFF

J: TRBJ2-2
D: TRBD2
V: TRBV30
size: -
DNA: TGTGCCTGGAGTCACACCCCCGGTCGGGGGGGCAGTTGGGAGCTGTTTTTT
CDR3: CAWSHTPGRGGSWELFF

J: TRBJ1-2
D: TRBD1
V: TRBV6-5
size: few
DNA: TGTGCCAGCAGTCGGCGGACAGGAGGACTAGGCTACACCTTC
CDR3: CASSRRTGGLGYTF

J: TRBJ2-5
D: TRBD2
V: TRBV7-9
size: -
DNA: TGTGCCAGCCTAGACCCGGGCGGGAGTGAGACCCAGTACTTC
CDR3: CASLDPGGSETQYF

J: TRBJ2-5
D: -
V: TRBV7-2
size: -
DNA: TGTGCCAGCAGCTTATACGCCCGTCGTTCGCGGGTTCAAGAGACCCAGTACTTC
CDR3: CASSLYARRSRVQETQYF

J: TRBJ2-5
D: TRBD2
V: TRBV25-1
size: -
DNA: TGTGCCAGCAGCGAGACTAGCGGGCGTCAAGAGACCCAGTACTTC
CDR3: CASSETSGRQETQYF

J: TRBJ1-5
D: -
V: TRBV5-5
size: few
DNA: TGTGCCAGCAGCTCCAAAAACGGTAATCAGCCCCAGCATTTT
CDR3: CASSSKNGNQPQHF

J: TRBJ1-4
D: -
V: TRBV28
size: -
DNA: TGTGCCAGCAGTTCCGACACGGTAAAACTGTTTTTT
CDR3: CASSSDTVKLFF

J: TRBJ1-1
D: -
V: TRBV6-1
size: -
DNA: TGTGCCAGCACCTGGGAGAGTAGCGTCCACACTGAAGCTTTCTTT
CDR3: CASTWESSVHTEAFF

J: TRBJ1-5
D: TRBD1
V: TRBV28
size: -
DNA: TGTGCCAGCAGTTTCGGACAGGGGAGGCAGCCCCAGCATTTT
CDR3: CASSFGQGRQPQHF